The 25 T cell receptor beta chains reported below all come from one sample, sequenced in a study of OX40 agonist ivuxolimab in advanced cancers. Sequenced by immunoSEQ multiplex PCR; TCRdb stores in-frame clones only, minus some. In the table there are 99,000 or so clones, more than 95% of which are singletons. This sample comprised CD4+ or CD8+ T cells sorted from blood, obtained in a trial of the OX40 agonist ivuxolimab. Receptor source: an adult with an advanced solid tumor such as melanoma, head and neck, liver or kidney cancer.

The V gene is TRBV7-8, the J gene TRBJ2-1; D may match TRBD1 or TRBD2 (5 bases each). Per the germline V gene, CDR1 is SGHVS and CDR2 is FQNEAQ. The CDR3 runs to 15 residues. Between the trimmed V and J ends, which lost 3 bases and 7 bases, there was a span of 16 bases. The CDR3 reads CASSFYGDPSNEQFF. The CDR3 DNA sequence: TGTGCCAGCAGCTTTTATGGGGACCCCTCAAATGAGCAGTTCTTC. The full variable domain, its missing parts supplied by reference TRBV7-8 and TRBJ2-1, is GAGVSQSPRYKVAKRGQDVALRCDPISGHVSLFWYQQALGQGPEFLTYFQNEAQLDKSGLPSDRFFAERPEGSVSTLKIQRTQQEDSAVYLCASSFYGDPSNEQFFGPGTRLTVL.

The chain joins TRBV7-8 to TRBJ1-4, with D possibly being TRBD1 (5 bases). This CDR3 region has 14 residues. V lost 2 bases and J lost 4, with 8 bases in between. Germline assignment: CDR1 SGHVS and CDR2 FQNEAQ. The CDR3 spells CASSLLGGNEKLFF. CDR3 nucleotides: TGTGCCAGCAGCTTACTGGGGGGTAATGAAAAACTGTTTTTT.

CDR3 sequence (DNA): TGTGCCAGCAGCCGTTTCGCCACCGGGGAGCTGTTTTTT. It yields the protein CASSRFATGELFF. The J gene is TRBJ2-2, the V gene TRBV28; D remains unclear. This CDR3 contains 13 residues. Germline V lookup: CDR1 MDHEN, CDR2 SYDVKM. The germline V and J ends were trimmed by 6 bases and 4 bases, with 9 bases remaining between them.

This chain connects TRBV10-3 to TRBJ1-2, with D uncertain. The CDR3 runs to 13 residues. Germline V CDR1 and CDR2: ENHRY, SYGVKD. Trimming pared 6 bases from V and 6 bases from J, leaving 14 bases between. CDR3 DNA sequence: TGTGCCATCAGCGCAAGTTTCGACGATGGCTACACCTTC. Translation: CAISASFDDGYTF.

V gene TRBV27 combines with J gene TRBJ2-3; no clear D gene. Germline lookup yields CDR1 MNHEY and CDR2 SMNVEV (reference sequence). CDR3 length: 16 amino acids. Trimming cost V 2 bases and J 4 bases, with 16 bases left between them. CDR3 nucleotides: TGTGCCAGCAGTTTACAAGGGCCGCACGACCCAGATACGCAGTATTTT. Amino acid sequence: CASSLQGPHDPDTQYF.

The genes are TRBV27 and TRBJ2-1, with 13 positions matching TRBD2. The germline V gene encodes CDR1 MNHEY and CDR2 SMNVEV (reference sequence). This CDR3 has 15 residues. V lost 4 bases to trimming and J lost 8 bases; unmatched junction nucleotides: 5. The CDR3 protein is CASSWTSGRGDEQFF. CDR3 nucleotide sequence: TGTGCCAGCAGTTGGACTAGCGGGAGAGGGGATGAGCAGTTCTTC.

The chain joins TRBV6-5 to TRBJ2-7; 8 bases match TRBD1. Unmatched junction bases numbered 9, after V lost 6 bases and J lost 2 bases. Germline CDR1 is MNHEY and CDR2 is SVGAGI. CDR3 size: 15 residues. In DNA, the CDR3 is TGTGCCAGCAGCTCGATTATGGGACAGGCCTACGAGCAGTACTTC. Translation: CASSSIMGQAYEQYF.

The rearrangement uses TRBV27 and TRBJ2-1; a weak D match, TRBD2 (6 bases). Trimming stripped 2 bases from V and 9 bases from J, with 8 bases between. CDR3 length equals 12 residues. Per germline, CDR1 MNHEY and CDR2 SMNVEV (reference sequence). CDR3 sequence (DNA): TGTGCCAGCAGTTTAGGGGGGAGTGAGCAGTTCTTC. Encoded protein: CASSLGGSEQFF.

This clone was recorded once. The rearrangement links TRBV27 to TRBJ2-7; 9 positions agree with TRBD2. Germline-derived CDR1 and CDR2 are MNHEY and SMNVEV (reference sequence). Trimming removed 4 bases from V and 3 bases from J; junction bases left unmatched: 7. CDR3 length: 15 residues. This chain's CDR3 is CASSSLAGTLYEQYF. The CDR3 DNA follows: TGTGCCAGCAGTTCACTAGCGGGTACCCTCTACGAGCAGTACTTC.

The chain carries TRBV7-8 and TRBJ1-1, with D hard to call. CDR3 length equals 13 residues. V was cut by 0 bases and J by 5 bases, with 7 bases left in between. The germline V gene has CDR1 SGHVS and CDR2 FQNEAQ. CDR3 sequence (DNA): TGTGCCAGCAGCTTAGCGGCCGGAACTGAAGCTTTCTTT. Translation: CASSLAAGTEAFF.

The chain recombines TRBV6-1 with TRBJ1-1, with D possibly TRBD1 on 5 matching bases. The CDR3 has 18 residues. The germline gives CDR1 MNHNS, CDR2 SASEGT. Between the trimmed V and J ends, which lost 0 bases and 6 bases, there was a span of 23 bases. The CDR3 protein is CASSEALQWGGIGAEAFF. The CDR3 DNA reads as TGTGCCAGCAGTGAAGCGCTTCAGTGGGGGGGAATAGGGGCTGAAGCTTTCTTT.

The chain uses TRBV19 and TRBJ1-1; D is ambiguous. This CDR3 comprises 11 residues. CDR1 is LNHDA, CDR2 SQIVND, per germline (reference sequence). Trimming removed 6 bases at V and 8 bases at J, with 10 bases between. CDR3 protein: CASRIGPEAFF. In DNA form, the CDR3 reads TGTGCCAGTAGGATCGGGCCAGAAGCTTTCTTT.

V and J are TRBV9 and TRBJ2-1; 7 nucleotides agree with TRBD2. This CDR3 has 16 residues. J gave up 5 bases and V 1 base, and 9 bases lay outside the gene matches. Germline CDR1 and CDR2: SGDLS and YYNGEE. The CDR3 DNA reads TGTGCCAGCAGCGTACACGGACTAGGAGGGGACAATGAGCAGTTCTTC. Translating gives CASSVHGLGGDNEQFF.

CDR3 region: CASSLDGGSGNTIYF. In DNA form, the CDR3 reads TGTGCCAGCAGCTTAGATGGCGGCTCTGGAAACACCATATATTTT. V and J are TRBV7-8 and TRBJ1-3; no firm D call. V lost 1 base to trimming and J lost 0 bases, with 7 bases between them. Germline CDR1 SGHVS, CDR2 FQNEAQ. This CDR3 region has 15 residues. The variable domain in full, completed from reference TRBV7-8 and TRBJ1-3, reads GAGVSQSPRYKVAKRGQDVALRCDPISGHVSLFWYQQALGQGPEFLTYFQNEAQLDKSGLPSDRFFAERPEGSVSTLKIQRTQQEDSAVYLCASSLDGGSGNTIYFGEGSWLTVV.

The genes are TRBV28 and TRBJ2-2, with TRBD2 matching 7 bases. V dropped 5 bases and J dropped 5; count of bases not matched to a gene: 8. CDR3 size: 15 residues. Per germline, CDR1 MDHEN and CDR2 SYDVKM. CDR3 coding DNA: TGTGCCAGCAGTCCCTTTCTGGGAGGGACCGGGGAGCTGTTTTTT. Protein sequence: CASSPFLGGTGELFF.

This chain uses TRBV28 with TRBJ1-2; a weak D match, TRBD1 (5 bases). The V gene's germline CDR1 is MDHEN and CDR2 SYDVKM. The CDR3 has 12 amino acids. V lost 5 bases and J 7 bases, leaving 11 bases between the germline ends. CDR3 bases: TGTGCCAGCAGTAAACAGGTTCTTGGCTACACCTTC. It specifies CASSKQVLGYTF.

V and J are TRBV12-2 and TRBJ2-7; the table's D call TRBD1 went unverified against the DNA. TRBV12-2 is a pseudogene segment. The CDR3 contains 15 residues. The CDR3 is CASRPRDRKTYEQYF. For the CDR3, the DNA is TGTGCAAGTCGCCCGCGGGACAGGAAAACCTACGAGCAGTACTTC.

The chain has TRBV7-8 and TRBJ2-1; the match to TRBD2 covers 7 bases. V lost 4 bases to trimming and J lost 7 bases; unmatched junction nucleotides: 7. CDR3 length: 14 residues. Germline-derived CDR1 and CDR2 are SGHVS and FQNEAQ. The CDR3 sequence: CASSSGGLRNEQFF. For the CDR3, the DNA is TGTGCCAGCAGCTCCGGGGGGTTGCGGAATGAGCAGTTCTTC.

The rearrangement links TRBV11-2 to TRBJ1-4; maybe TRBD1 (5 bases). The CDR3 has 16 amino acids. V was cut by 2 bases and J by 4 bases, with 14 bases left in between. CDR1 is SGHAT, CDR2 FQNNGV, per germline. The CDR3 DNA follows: TGTGCCAGCAGCTTAACTCTGGTCCAGGGTAATGAAAAACTGTTTTTT. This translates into CASSLTLVQGNEKLFF.

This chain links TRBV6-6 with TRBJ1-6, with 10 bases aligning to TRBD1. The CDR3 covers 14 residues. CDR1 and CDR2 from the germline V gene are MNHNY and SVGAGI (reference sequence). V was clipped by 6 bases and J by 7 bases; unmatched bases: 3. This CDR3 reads CASSGTGVNSPLHF. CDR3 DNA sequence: TGTGCCAGCAGCGGGACAGGGGTAAATTCACCCCTCCACTTT.

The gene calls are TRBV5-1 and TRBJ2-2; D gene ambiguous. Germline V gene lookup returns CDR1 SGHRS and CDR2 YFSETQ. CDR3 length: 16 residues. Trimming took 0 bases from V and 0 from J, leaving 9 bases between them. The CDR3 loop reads CASSLVGRTNTGELFF. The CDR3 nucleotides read TGCGCCAGCAGCTTGGTAGGCAGAACGAACACCGGGGAGCTGTTTTTT.

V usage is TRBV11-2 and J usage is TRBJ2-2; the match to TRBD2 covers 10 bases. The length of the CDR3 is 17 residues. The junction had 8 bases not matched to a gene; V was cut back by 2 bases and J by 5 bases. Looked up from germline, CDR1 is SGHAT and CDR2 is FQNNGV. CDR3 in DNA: TGTGCCAGCAGCTTACTCAGCGGGGGGGCTGGTACCGGGGAGCTGTTTTTT. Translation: CASSLLSGGAGTGELFF. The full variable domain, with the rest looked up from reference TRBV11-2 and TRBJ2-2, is EAGVAQSPRYKIIEKRQSVAFWCNPISGHATLYWYQQILGQGPKLLIQFQNNGVVDDSQLPKDRFSAERLKGVDSTLKIQPAKLEDSAVYLCASSLLSGGAGTGELFFGEGSRLTVL.

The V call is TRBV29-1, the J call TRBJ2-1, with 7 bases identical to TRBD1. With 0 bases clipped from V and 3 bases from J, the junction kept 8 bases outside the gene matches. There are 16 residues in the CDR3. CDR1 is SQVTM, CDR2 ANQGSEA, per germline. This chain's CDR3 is CSVEDLGTVSYNEQFF. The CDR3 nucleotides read TGCAGCGTTGAAGATCTAGGGACAGTGAGCTACAATGAGCAGTTCTTC.

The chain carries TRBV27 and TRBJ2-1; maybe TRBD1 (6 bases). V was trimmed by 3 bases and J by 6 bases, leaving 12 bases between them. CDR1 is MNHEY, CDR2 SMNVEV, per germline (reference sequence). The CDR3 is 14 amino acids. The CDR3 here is CASSFLGAGNEQFF. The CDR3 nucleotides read TGTGCCAGCAGTTTTTTGGGGGCCGGCAATGAGCAGTTCTTC.

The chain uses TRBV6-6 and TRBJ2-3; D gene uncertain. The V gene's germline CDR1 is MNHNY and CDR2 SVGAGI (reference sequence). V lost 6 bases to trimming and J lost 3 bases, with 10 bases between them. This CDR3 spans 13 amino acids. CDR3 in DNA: TGTGCCAGCAGCCACTTGAGGACAGATACGCAGTATTTT. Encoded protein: CASSHLRTDTQYF.